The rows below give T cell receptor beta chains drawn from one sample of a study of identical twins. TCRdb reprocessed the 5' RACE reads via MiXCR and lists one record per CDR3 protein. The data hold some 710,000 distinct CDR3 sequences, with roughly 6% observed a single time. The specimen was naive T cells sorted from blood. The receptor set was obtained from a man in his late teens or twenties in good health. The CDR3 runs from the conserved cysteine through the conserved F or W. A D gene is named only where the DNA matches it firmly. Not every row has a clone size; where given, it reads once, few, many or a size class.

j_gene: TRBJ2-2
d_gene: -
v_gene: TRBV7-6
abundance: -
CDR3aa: CASSLDGRSTGELFF
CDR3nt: TGTGCCAGCAGCTTAGATGGGCGATCGACCGGGGAGCTGTTTTTT

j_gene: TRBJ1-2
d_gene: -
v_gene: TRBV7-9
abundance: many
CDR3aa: CASSLAGPYGYTF
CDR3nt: TGTGCCAGCAGCTTAGCAGGTCCCTATGGCTACACCTTC

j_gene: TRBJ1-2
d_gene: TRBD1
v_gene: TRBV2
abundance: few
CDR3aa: CASSDRNYGYTF
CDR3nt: TGTGCCAGTTCGGACAGGAACTATGGCTACACCTTC

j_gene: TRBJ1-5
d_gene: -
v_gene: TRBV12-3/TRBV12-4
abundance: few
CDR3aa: CAIQRGGNQPQHF
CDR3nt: TGTGCCATTCAGCGCGGGGGGAATCAGCCCCAGCATTTT

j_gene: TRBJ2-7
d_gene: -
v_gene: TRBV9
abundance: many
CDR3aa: CASSVGDNSYEQYF
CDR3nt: TGTGCCAGCAGCGTAGGAGACAACTCCTACGAGCAGTACTTC

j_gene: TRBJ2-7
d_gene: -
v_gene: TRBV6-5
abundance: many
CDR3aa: CASSYVDSSTYEQYF
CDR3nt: TGTGCCAGCAGTTACGTGGACTCCTCCACCTACGAGCAGTACTTC

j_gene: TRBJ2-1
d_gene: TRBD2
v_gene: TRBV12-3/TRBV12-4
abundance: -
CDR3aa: CASSLQVGGYNEQFF
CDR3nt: TGTGCCAGCAGTTTACAAGTGGGAGGGTACAATGAGCAGTTCTTC

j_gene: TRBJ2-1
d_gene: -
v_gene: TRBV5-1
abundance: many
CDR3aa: CASSLPGLNEQFF
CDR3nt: TGCGCCAGCAGCTTACCTGGACTGAATGAGCAGTTCTTC

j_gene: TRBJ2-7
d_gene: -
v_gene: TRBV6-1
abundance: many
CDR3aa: CASSSTWGFYEQYF
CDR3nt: TGTGCCAGCAGCTCCACTTGGGGGTTCTACGAGCAGTACTTC

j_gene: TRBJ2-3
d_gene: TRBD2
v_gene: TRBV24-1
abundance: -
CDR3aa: CATSDRTSGYTDTQYF
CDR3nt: TGTGCCACCAGTGATCGGACTAGCGGTTACACAGATACGCAGTATTTT

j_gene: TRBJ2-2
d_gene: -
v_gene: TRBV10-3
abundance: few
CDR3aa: CATGTRRELFF
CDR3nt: TGTGCCACCGGGACCCGGCGGGAGCTGTTTTTT

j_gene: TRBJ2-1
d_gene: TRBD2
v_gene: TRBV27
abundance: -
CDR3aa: CASSFLLAGGGNEQFF
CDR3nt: TGTGCCAGCAGTTTCCTACTAGCGGGAGGGGGGAATGAGCAGTTCTTC

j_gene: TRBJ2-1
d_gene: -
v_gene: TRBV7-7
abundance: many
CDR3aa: CASSSISERQYSYNEQFF
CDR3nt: TGTGCCAGCAGCTCCATTTCAGAGCGGCAGTACTCCTACAATGAGCAGTTCTTC

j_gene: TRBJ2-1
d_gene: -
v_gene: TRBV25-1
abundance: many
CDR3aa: CASSGQSDDEQFF
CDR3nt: TGTGCCAGCAGTGGTCAGTCCGACGATGAGCAGTTCTTC

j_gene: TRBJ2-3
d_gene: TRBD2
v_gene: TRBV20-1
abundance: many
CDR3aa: CSADTSGSTDTQYF
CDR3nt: TGCAGTGCTGACACTAGCGGGTCCACAGATACGCAGTATTTT

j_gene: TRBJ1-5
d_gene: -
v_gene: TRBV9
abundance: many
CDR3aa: CASSVGANSNQPQHF
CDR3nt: TGTGCCAGCAGCGTAGGCGCTAATAGCAATCAGCCCCAGCATTTT

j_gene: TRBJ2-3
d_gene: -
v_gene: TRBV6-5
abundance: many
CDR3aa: CASIGVTDTQYF
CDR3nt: TGTGCCAGCATCGGAGTAACAGATACGCAGTATTTT

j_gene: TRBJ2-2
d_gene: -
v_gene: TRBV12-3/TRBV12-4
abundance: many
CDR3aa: CASSLAGPGWTNTGELFF
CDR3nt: TGTGCCAGCAGTTTAGCGGGGCCGGGGTGGACGAACACCGGGGAGCTGTTTTTT

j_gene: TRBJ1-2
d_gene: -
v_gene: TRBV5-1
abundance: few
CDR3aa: CASSLAGRVDGYTF
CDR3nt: TGCGCCAGCAGCTTGGCCGGCAGGGTCGATGGCTACACCTTC

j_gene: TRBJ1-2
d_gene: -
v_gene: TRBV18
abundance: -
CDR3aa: CASSPMELNYGYTF
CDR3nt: TGTGCCAGCTCACCGATGGAGCTTAACTATGGCTACACCTTC

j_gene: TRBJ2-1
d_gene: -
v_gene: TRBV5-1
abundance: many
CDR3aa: CASNSRPTYGEQFF
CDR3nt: TGCGCCAGCAATTCACGCCCAACCTACGGTGAGCAGTTCTTC

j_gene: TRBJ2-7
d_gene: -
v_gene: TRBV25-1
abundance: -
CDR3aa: CASSEWGAGYEQYF
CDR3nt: TGTGCCAGCAGTGAATGGGGGGCAGGTTACGAGCAGTACTTC

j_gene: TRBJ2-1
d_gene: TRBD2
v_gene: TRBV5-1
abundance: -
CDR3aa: CASSLLAGGVDEQFF
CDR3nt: TGCGCCAGCAGCTTACTAGCGGGAGGGGTCGATGAGCAGTTCTTC

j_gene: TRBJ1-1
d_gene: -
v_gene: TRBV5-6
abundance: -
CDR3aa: CASSLVPVGGAEAFF
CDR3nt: TGTGCCAGCAGCTTGGTCCCGGTGGGGGGGGCCGAAGCTTTCTTT

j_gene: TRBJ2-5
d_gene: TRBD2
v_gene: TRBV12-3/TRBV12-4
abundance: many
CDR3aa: CAGGKAGEETQYF
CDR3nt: TGTGCCGGGGGAAAGGCGGGAGAGGAGACCCAGTACTTC

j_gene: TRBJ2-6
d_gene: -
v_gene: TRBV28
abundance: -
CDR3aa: CASRAQAGANVLTF
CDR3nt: TGTGCCAGCAGGGCGCAGGCCGGGGCCAACGTCCTGACTTTC

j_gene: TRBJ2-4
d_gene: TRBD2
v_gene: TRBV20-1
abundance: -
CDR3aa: CSARGGLAGGGLAKNIQYF
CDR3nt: TGCAGTGCTAGAGGAGGACTAGCGGGAGGAGGGTTAGCCAAAAACATTCAGTACTTC

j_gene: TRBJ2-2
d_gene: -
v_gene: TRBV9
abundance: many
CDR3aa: CASSVALAMPSTGELFF
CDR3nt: TGTGCCAGCAGCGTAGCTTTGGCCATGCCGAGCACCGGGGAGCTGTTTTTT

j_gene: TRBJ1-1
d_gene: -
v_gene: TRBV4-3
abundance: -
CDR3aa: CASSQKISGTIFGTEAFF
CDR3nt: TGCGCCAGCAGCCAGAAAATATCCGGGACAATTTTTGGCACTGAAGCTTTCTTT

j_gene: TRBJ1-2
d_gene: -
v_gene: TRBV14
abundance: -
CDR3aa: CASSQVAGLYGYTF
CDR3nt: TGTGCCAGCAGCCAAGTAGCAGGACTCTATGGCTACACCTTC

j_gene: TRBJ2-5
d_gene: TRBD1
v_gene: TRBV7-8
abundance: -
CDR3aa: CASSWNAGTGAFGETQYF
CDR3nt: TGTGCCAGCAGCTGGAACGCCGGGACAGGGGCTTTTGGAGAGACCCAGTACTTC

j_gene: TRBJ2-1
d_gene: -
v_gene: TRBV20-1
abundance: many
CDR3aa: CSARLNNEQFF
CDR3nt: TGCAGTGCTAGATTAAACAATGAGCAGTTCTTC

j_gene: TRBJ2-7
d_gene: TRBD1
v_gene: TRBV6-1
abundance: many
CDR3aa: CASSLDRVEWQYF
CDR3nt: TGTGCCAGCAGTCTGGACAGGGTTGAATGGCAGTACTTC

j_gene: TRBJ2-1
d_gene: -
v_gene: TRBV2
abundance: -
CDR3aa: CASSAVEQFF
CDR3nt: TGTGCCAGCAGTGCGGTCGAGCAGTTCTTC

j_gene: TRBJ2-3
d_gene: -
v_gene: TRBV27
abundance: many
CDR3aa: CASSWGREFYDTQYF
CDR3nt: TGTGCCAGCTCGTGGGGGCGGGAGTTTTACGATACGCAGTATTTT

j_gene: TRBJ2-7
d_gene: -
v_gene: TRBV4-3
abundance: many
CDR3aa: CASSQEVQTEQYF
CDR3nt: TGCGCCAGCAGCCAAGAGGTGCAGACCGAGCAGTACTTC

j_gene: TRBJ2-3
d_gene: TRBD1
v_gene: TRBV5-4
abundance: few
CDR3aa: CASSWPTGDRTDTQYF
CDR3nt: TGTGCCAGCAGCTGGCCAACAGGGGACCGCACAGATACGCAGTATTTT

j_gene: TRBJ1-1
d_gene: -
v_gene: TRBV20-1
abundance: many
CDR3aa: CSVPGLELSEAFF
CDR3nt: TGCAGTGTCCCGGGACTGGAATTGTCTGAAGCTTTCTTT

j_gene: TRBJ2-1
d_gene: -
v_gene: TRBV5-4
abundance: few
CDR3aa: CASSPQPGSHEQFF
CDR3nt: TGTGCCAGCAGCCCTCAGCCGGGATCTCATGAGCAGTTCTTC

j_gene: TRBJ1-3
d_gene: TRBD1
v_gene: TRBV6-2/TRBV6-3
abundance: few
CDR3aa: CASSPSVNDRGGVVGNTIYF
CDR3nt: TGTGCCAGCAGTCCATCTGTTAACGACAGGGGAGGAGTGGTTGGAAACACCATATATTTT

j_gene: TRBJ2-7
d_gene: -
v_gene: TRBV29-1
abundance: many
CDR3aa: CSVVTSYEQYF
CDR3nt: TGCAGCGTTGTCACCTCCTACGAGCAGTACTTC

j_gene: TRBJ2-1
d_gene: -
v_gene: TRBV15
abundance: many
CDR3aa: CATSRFGDVNEQFF
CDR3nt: TGTGCCACCAGCCGGTTTGGGGATGTCAATGAGCAGTTCTTC

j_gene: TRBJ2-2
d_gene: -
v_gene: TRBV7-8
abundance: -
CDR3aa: CASSLDEVSGELFF
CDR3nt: TGTGCCAGCAGCTTAGATGAAGTTTCCGGGGAGCTGTTTTTT

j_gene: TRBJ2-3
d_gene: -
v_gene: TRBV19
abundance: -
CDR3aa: CASSIFLMEMDTQYF
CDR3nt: TGTGCCAGTAGTATCTTTCTTATGGAGATGGATACGCAGTATTTT

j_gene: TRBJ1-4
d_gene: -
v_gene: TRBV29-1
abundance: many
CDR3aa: CSVVPPGAPSEKLFF
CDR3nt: TGCAGCGTTGTCCCCCCAGGGGCCCCCTCCGAAAAACTGTTTTTT

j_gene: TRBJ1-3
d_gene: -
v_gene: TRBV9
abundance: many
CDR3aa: CASSIRGQLGNTIYF
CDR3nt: TGTGCCAGCAGTATCCGTGGACAGCTAGGAAACACCATATATTTT